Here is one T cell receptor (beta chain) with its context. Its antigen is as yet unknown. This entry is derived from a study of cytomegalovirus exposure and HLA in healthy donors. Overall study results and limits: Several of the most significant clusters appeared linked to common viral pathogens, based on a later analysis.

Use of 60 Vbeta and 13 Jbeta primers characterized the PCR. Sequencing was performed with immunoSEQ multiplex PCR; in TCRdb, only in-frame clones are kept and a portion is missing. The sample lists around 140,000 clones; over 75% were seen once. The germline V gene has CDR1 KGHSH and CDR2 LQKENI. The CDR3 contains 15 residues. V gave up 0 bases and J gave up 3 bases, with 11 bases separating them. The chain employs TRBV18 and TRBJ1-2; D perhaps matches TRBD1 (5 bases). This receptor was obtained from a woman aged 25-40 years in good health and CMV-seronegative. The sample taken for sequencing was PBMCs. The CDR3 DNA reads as TGTGCCAGCTCACCACCCGGGGGGTCTGACTATGGCTACACCTTC. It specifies CASSPPGGSDYGYTF. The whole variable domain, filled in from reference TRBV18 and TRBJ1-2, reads NAGVMQNPRHLVRRRGQEARLRCSPMKGHSHVYWYRQLPEEGLKFMVYLQKENIIDESGMPKERFSAEFPKEGPSILRIQQVVRGDSAAYFCASSPPGGSDYGYTFGSGTRLTVV.